The 30 T cell receptor delta chains below were found in one sample sequenced in a study of gamma-delta T cells after stem cell transplantation. TCRdb reprocessed the RT-PCR reads using CATT. The profile covers about 1,400 delta-chain clones, with about 5.1% appearing a single time and 45% to 50% taken by the ten largest. The sample taken for sequencing was gamma-delta T cells. The receptors here all came from a human donor. It is not recorded whose cells these are; they may come from a transplant donor.

This chain links TRDV2 with TRDJ1; 7 bases line up with TRDD3. The CDR3 totals 15 residues. Germline trimming cut 0 bases from V and 0 bases from J; bases unmatched to any gene: 3. The germline CDR1 and CDR2 sequences are GEAIGNYY and EKD. The CDR3 protein is CACDTVGDYTDKLIF. In DNA, the CDR3 is TGTGCCTGTGACACCGTGGGGGACTACACCGATAAACTCATCTTT.

By sample fraction, this clone is large. This CDR3 is also generated by other DNA sequences in the sample. This chain connects TRDV2 to TRDJ1; 8 bases map to TRDD3. V shed 3 bases and J 0 bases; nucleotides not matched to a gene: 11. The CDR3 runs 17 residues. Germline V gives CDR1 GEAIGNYY, CDR2 EKD. This chain's CDR3 is CACDQTGGPKYTDKLIF. The CDR3 DNA is TGTGCCTGTGACCAAACTGGGGGTCCAAAGTACACCGATAAACTCATCTTT.

Within the sample, this clone is large. The sample holds other DNA sequences that translate to the same CDR3. The chain uses TRDV2 and TRDJ1, with 13 bases matching TRDD3. Germline CDR1 reads GEAIGNYY; CDR2 reads EKD. The CDR3 is made up of 25 amino acids. Unmatched junction bases numbered 29, after V lost 0 bases and J lost 2 bases. DNA of the CDR3: TGTGCCTGTGACACCGTTCCTACGAGCCTTACTGGGGGATACGCGTTCCGTGTAGAGACCGATAAACTCATCTTT. This gives the protein CACDTVPTSLTGGYAFRVETDKLIF.

This clone is medium-sized within its sample. A far larger clone is a single base away, which makes a read error likely. The V gene is TRDV2, the J gene TRDJ1; D possibly corresponds to TRDD3 (5 bases). This CDR3 spans 16 amino acids. The germline gives CDR1 GEAIGNYY, CDR2 EKD. In DNA form, the CDR3 reads TGTGCCCGTGACACCGTGGGTGGGGAGTACACCGATAAACTCATCTTT. Translation: CARDTVGGEYTDKLIF.

In the case of this clone: This likely traces to a read error, being one base from a far larger clone. This CDR3 is also generated by other DNA sequences in the sample. The V gene is TRDV1, the J gene TRDJ2, with 9 positions matching TRDD3. Per germline, CDR1 TSWWSYY and CDR2 QGS. CDR3 length equals 19 residues. In DNA form, the CDR3 reads TGTGCTCTTGGGTGTCGGCTTCCCACCGACTGGGGGACTGAAGCACAGCTCTTCTTT. It is translated as CALGCRLPTDWGTEAQLFF.

By frequency in the sample, this clone is medium-sized. This likely stems from a read error, as it lies one base from a far larger clone. The chain joins TRDV1 to TRDJ1; maybe TRDD3 (6 bases). Germline V lookup: CDR1 TSWWSYY, CDR2 QGS. Trimming shortened V by 1 base and J by 8 bases, and 17 bases separated the two germline ends. The CDR3 length is 15 residues. The CDR3 region is CALGERPRGYSKLIF. For the CDR3, the DNA is TGTGCTCTTGGGGAACGCCCACGCGGATACTCGAAACTCATCTTT.

Only a few counts were recorded for this clone. TCRdb shows a much larger clone's protein in place of this DNA's translation, and the two differ at residue 8, likely through a read error; the protein shown is translated from the DNA. J is TRDJ1 and V is TRDV2; 9 nucleotides match TRDD3. The CDR3 extends over 19 amino acids. Germline values: CDR1 GEAIGNYY, CDR2 EKD. The junction had 21 bases not matched to a gene; V was cut back by 0 bases and J by 8 bases. CDR3 nucleotides: TGTGCCTGTGACACCCTCGGGGAACTGGGGGACTCCCTCGCAGTAAAACTCATCTTT. It is translated as CACDTLGELGDSLAVKLIF.

Only a few counts were recorded for this clone. The protein in TCRdb stems from a much larger clone and differs at residue 10 from this DNA's translation, likely a read error; here the protein is translated from the DNA. The CDR3 coding sequence is TGTGCCTGTGACACCGTACCTCATACTGAGGGATACGGTGGGCTCGATAAACTCATCTTT. This sequence encodes CACDTVPHTEGYGGLDKLIF. V is TRDV2 and J is TRDJ1; TRDD3 matches at 8 bases. Germline V lookup: CDR1 GEAIGNYY, CDR2 EKD. The CDR3 has 20 amino acids. With 0 bases clipped from V and 4 bases from J, the junction kept 21 bases outside the gene matches.

This clone was found a few times. TCRdb's protein, taken from a much larger clone, differs from this DNA's translation at residue 8, likely owing to a read error; the protein displayed comes from the DNA. J is TRDJ3 and V is TRDV2; no clear D. Germline CDR1 and CDR2: GEAIGNYY and EKD. This CDR3 has 18 amino acids. V was clipped by 1 base and J by 0 bases, with 12 bases between them. DNA of the CDR3: TGTGCCTGTGACACAATGGGACACAGCTCCTGGGACACCCGACAGATGTTTTTC. Residues: CACDTMGHSSWDTRQMFF.

There are a few counts of this clone. V gene TRDV1 combines with J gene TRDJ1, with 7 bases lining up with TRDD3. The germline CDR1 and CDR2 sequences are TSWWSYY and QGS. The CDR3 is 19 amino acids. V gave up 0 bases and J gave up 3 bases; unmatched junction bases: 16. CDR3 residues: CALGELGVSLLGVSDKLIF. As DNA, the CDR3 is TGTGCTCTTGGGGAACTCGGGGTAAGTCTCCTGGGGGTATCCGATAAACTCATCTTT.

V usage is TRDV2 and J usage is TRDJ1; 13 bases match TRDD3. The trim removed 4 bases at V and 4 bases at J, leaving 20 bases unmatched. This CDR3 region has 20 residues. Germline CDR1 GEAIGNYY, CDR2 EKD. The CDR3 sequence is CACEKLGDTRKAHNDDKLIF. In nucleotides, the CDR3 is TGTGCCTGTGAAAAACTGGGGGATACGCGTAAGGCCCACAATGACGATAAACTCATCTTT.

As concerns this clone: A far bigger clonotype differs at one base, so this is likely a read error. The V call is TRDV2, the J call TRDJ1; 13 bases align to TRDD3. Per the germline V gene, CDR1 is GEAIGNYY and CDR2 is EKD. The CDR3 loop spans 25 amino acids. The CDR3: CACGTVPTSLTGGYAFRVETDKLIF. In DNA, the CDR3 is TGTGCCTGTGGCACCGTTCCTACGAGCCTTACTGGGGGATACGCGTTCCGTGTAGAGACCGATAAACTCATCTTT.

The sample holds a few counts of this clone. This could be a read error, since a much larger clone is one nucleotide away. This chain connects TRDV2 to TRDJ3, with TRDD3 matching 13 bases. Germline V gene data show CDR1 as GEAIGNYY and CDR2 as EKD. The CDR3 extends over 19 amino acids. The ends lost 1 base at V and 1 base at J; junction bases unmatched: 3. The CDR3, as DNA: TGTGCCTGTGACACACTGGGGGATACGGGATCCTGGGACACCCGACAGATGTTTTTC. This translates into CACDTLGDTGSWDTRQMFF.

As regards this clone: The protein TCRdb lists belongs to a much larger clone and differs from this DNA's translation at residue 10, which points to a read error; the protein shown is made from the DNA. This chain joins TRDV2 and TRDJ1; TRDD3 matches at 8 bases. The CDR3 is 17 amino acids. With 4 bases clipped from V and 4 bases from J, the junction kept 16 bases outside the gene matches. Germline CDR1 is GEAIGNYY and CDR2 is EKD. In nucleotides, the CDR3 is TGTGCCTGTGAGGGCCTCGGTGGGGGATGCGCAAACGATAAACTCATCTTT. Protein sequence: CACEGLGGGCANDKLIF.

This clone was found a few times. V is TRDV2 and J is TRDJ1; the match to TRDD3 covers 11 bases. The CDR3 runs 19 residues. J gave up 2 bases and V 0 bases, and 13 bases lay outside the gene matches. The germline gives CDR1 GEAIGNYY, CDR2 EKD. The DNA of the CDR3 is TGTGCCTGTGACACCGTCCGAACTGGGGGATATACCGCGACCGATAAACTCATCTTT. Encoded protein: CACDTVRTGGYTATDKLIF.

As for this clone: This DNA translates differently at residue 9 from the TCRdb protein, which is that of a much larger clone; a read error is likely, and the protein shown is the DNA's own translation. V usage is TRDV2 and J usage is TRDJ1, with D maybe TRDD3 (6 bases). Between the trimmed V and J ends, which lost 0 bases and 2 bases, there was a span of 12 bases. This CDR3 is 15 amino acids long. From germline, CDR1 is GEAIGNYY and CDR2 EKD. Here the CDR3 DNA reads TGTGCCTGTGACACCGTGGGGGGACCAACCGATAAACTCATCTTT. This codes for CACDTVGGPTDKLIF.

Comment on this clone: This probably arose from a read error, given a far larger clone one base away. The same CDR3 is also encoded by other DNA sequences in this sample. The V call is TRDV2, the J call TRDJ1, with 9 bases fitting TRDD3. In germline, CDR1 is GEAIGNYY, CDR2 EKD. This CDR3 has 21 residues. Here the CDR3 reads CACDTVPSGGTGGRRTDKLIF. CDR3 bases: TGCGCCTGTGACACCGTCCCGTCTGGCGGTACTGGGGGACGCCGGACCGATAAACTCATCTTT.

This clone was counted between two and nine times. This probably arose from a read error, given a far larger clone one base away. V and J are TRDV2 and TRDJ3; 12 bases are shared with TRDD3. The CDR3 has 22 amino acids. In germline, CDR1 is GEAIGNYY, CDR2 EKD. The CDR3 here is CACGTLLGDTPEVSWDTRQMFF. The CDR3 DNA reads as TGTGCCTGTGGCACCCTACTGGGGGATACCCCGGAGGTCTCCTGGGACACCCGACAGATGTTTTTC.

Regarding this clone: A single base is all that separates this from a far larger clone, so a read error is likely. The chain links TRDV2 to TRDJ1; 11 nucleotides agree with TRDD3. The CDR3 contains 20 residues. J was trimmed by 0 bases and V by 0 bases; bases with no gene match: 14. Germline loops: CDR1 GEAIGNYY, CDR2 EKD. The CDR3 loop is CACDTVVLGDRSGYTDKLIF. Here the CDR3 DNA reads TGTGCCTGTGACACCGTTGTACTGGGGGATAGGAGTGGCTACACCGATAAACTCATCTTT.

For this clone: It is likely a read error: a sequence one base away is far more abundant. Other DNA sequences in this specimen translate into the identical CDR3. This chain joins TRDV2 and TRDJ1; 9 nucleotides align to TRDD3. The CDR3 loop spans 19 amino acids. J gave up 0 bases and V 0 bases, and 13 bases lay outside the gene matches. Germline loops: CDR1 GEAIGNYY, CDR2 EKD. CDR3 nucleotides: TGTGCCTGTGACACCTTAGGCCTTACTGGGGGAGCCCACACCGATAAACTCATCTTT. It is translated as CACDTLGLTGGAHTDKLIF.

This clone was seen a few times. TCRdb assigns this DNA the protein of a much larger clone, which departs from its translation at residue 12; this likely reflects a read error, and the protein shown comes from translating the DNA. This rearrangement joins TRDV1 to TRDJ1; unclear D gene. The CDR3 spans 16 residues. Germline CDR1 reads TSWWSYY; CDR2 reads QGS. This CDR3 is CALGERPPLYTYKLIF. CDR3 in DNA: TGTGCTCTTGGGGAACGCCCTCCGTTGTACACCTATAAACTCATCTTT.

Details on this clone: This likely reflects a read error, since a far larger clone is one base away. This same CDR3 is encoded by further DNA sequences in the sample. CDR3 DNA: TGTGCCCTGCTCCCTTTAGCCGATAAACTCATCTTT. Protein product: CALLPLADKLIF. The chain joins TRDV1 to TRDJ1; unclear D gene. The CDR3 sequence is 12 residues long. Germline CDR1 and CDR2: TSWWSYY and QGS.

In regard to this clone: TCRdb's protein, taken from a much larger clone, differs from this DNA's translation at residue 4, likely owing to a read error; the protein displayed comes from the DNA. The rearrangement joins TRDV2 to TRDJ1; 9 bases fit TRDD3. CDR1 is GEAIGNYY, CDR2 EKD, per germline. The CDR3 spans 19 residues. Here the CDR3 reads CACGTLGLTGGAHTDKLIF. DNA of the CDR3: TGTGCCTGTGGCACCTTAGGTCTTACTGGGGGAGCCCACACCGATAAACTCATCTTT.

A remark on this clone: TCRdb assigns this DNA the protein of a much larger clone, which departs from its translation at residue 9; this likely reflects a read error, and the protein shown comes from translating the DNA. The chain carries TRDV2 and TRDJ1, with 8 bases fitting TRDD3. The germline gives CDR1 GEAIGNYY, CDR2 EKD. The CDR3 is 18 residues long. V lost 3 bases to trimming and J lost 0 bases; unmatched junction nucleotides: 14. The CDR3 bases are TGTGCCTGTGACCCCTTACTGGGGGGCAGGAAGTACACCGATAAACTCATCTTT. It is translated as CACDPLLGGRKYTDKLIF.

This clone was counted between two and nine times. The chain is built from TRDV2 and TRDJ1, with 10 bases matching TRDD3. The CDR3 runs 15 residues. Germline values: CDR1 GEAIGNYY, CDR2 EKD. V trimming: 2 bases; J trimming: 5 bases; junction bases outside the gene matches: 7. The chain's CDR3 is CACDILGDFDDKLIF. Here the CDR3 DNA reads TGTGCCTGTGACATACTGGGGGATTTTGATGATAAACTCATCTTT.

As to this clone: The TCRdb protein, from a much larger clone, departs from this DNA's translation at residue 5, likely by read error; the protein shown derives from the DNA. The chain employs TRDV2 and TRDJ3, with 12 bases identical to TRDD3. V gave up 2 bases and J gave up 0 bases; unmatched junction bases: 13. The CDR3 has 22 residues. Germline CDR1 is GEAIGNYY and CDR2 is EKD. The DNA for the CDR3 is TGTGCCTGTGACATCCTACTGGGGGATACCCCGGAGGTCTCCTGGGACACCCGACAGATGTTTTTC. This translates into CACDILLGDTPEVSWDTRQMFF.

Note on this clone: A far larger clone is one nucleotide away, so this likely arose from a read error. Other DNA sequences within the sample encode an identical CDR3. The rearrangement joins TRDV2 to TRDJ1; 9 positions match TRDD3. V lost 4 bases, J lost 8 bases, and 25 bases stayed unmatched. In germline, CDR1 is GEAIGNYY, CDR2 EKD. The CDR3 runs 19 residues. CDR3 protein: CACDTLGALGDSLAVKLIF. The CDR3 nucleotides are TGTGCCTGTGATACCCTCGGGGCACTGGGGGACTCCCTCGCAGTAAAACTCATCTTT.

CDR3: CACDTSWGIRRGSDKLIF. In nucleotides, the CDR3 is TGTGCCTGTGACACGTCGTGGGGGATACGCCGGGGGTCCGATAAACTCATCTTT. The V gene is TRDV2, the J gene TRDJ1, with 11 bases lining up with TRDD3. The length of the CDR3 is 18 residues. Trimming cost V 1 base and J 3 bases; bases outside gene matches: 12. Germline V CDR1 and CDR2: GEAIGNYY, EKD.

This clone is judged large. This same CDR3 is encoded by further DNA sequences in the sample. The chain employs TRDV2 and TRDJ1; 11 positions agree with TRDD3. Trimming cost V 1 base and J 2 bases; bases outside gene matches: 17. The CDR3 totals 20 residues. Per the germline V gene, CDR1 is GEAIGNYY and CDR2 is EKD. The CDR3 spells CACDTLNSGGYRLGTDKLIF. The CDR3 nucleotides are TGTGCCTGTGACACTCTTAATTCTGGGGGATACCGGTTGGGGACCGATAAACTCATCTTT.

This clone was detected only a few times. TCRdb assigns this DNA the protein of a much larger clone, which departs from its translation at residue 11; this likely reflects a read error, and the protein shown comes from translating the DNA. This sequence joins TRDV2 and TRDJ1; possibly TRDD3 for D (6 bases). Per germline, CDR1 GEAIGNYY and CDR2 EKD. This CDR3 has 20 residues. The V gene lost 0 bases and the J gene lost 4 bases, with 29 bases spanning the gap. The CDR3 nucleotides are TGTGCCTGTGACACCGTACCTCATACTGGGAGATACGGTGGGCTCGATAAACTCATCTTT. Amino acid sequence: CACDTVPHTGRYGGLDKLIF.